This TCR beta chain was documented in a study of blood T cell repertoires in COVID-19 (dated by TCRdb to the early 2020s). General notes on the study: Samples from collaborators originated in the United States, Italy and Spain and spanned both the acute and convalescent phases of COVID-19. The prospective study material was composed of cDNA or gDNA derived from T cells, B-cell-depleted T cells, or PBMCs. Subjects who had been exposed to COVID-19, were actively infected with it, or had recovered from it provided the deeply sampled blood TCRbeta repertoires that made up the dataset. A freely available public database, intended as a resource for researchers studying the immune response to SARS-CoV-2, is where the repertoires were released. The samples were drawn from the first 160 participants of the ongoing ImmuneRACE study and from about 1,200 subjects provided by 6 global collaborators. Nearly every sample came with metadata listing a de-identified subject ID, COVID-19 status, age in years and sex. Where available, HLA class I and class II types were taken from metadata supplied by the sample provider and were not determined by assay-based typing.

TCRbeta CDR3 regions were amplified from genomic DNA using the immunoSEQ Assay, a bias-controlled multiplex PCR. The paper's data handling went like this. The number of nucleated cells in each sample was estimated by amplification of reference gene primers within the assay. To quantify the absolute abundance of each unique TCRbeta CDR3 rearrangement, sequence reads were collapsed and filtered. For each sample, productive Simpson clonality was calculated as the square root of Simpson's diversity index over productive rearrangements. TCRdb limited this immuneACCESS table to in-frame rearrangements with V and J called. A share of clones is missing; checked studies link under half to unresolved V genes, and the rest is unexplained. From that table come the V and J calls and clone size; the DNA was used to work out D and trimming. The sample includes 650,000 to 800,000 clones, with approximately 90% observed a single time. Approximately 0.3% of the sample is held by the ten biggest clonotypes.

The research as a whole found: How much clinical and demographic metadata was included differed by source and by participant, and the metadata was provided uncurated.

A remark on this clone: Its antigen is unknown. Per-base quality was not reported, and no clone a single base away is much larger than it.

The CDR3 contains 15 residues, cysteine and phenylalanine counted. The DNA shown is the 45-base CDR3, in frame from base 1. CDR1 LNHDA and CDR2 SQIVND were looked up in the germline V gene (reference sequence). For this chain, trimming is 1 base at the V end and 9 bases at the J end, and the number of junction bases without a gene match is 11. The collaborating institutions used their own protocols to collect whole blood in K2EDTA tubes. For TCRbeta analysis, collaborators shipped samples in one of three forms: frozen whole blood, isolated PBMCs, or DNA extracted from either of those sample types. The sequenced sample consisted of peripheral blood. The clonotype comes from a woman aged 18-29 years with acute or convalescent COVID-19. The chain couples TRBV19 to TRBJ1-1, with 7 junctional bases fitting TRBD1. CDR3 sequence: CASSIAATGQIKAFF. The nucleotide sequence reads as follows: TGTGCCAGTAGTATAGCCGCAACGGGACAGATTAAAGCTTTCTTT.